This record concerns one T cell receptor beta chain sequence. Using immunoSEQ multiplex PCR, the repertoire was profiled, and TCRdb retains in-frame clones only, with some absent. The sample shows about 60,000 clones, about 87% of them seen only once. This record belongs to a study of blood T cell repertoires in COVID-19. Trimming stripped 4 bases from V and 2 bases from J, with 14 bases between. The length of the CDR3 is 15 residues. CDR1 and CDR2 from the germline V gene are MDHEN and SYDVKM. The clonotype comes from a man aged 60 to 69 with acute or convalescent COVID-19. The sequenced material came from peripheral blood. This chain links TRBV28 with TRBJ1-2; a possible D gene is TRBD1 (6 bases). CDR3 region: CASSYTGTTNYGYTF. CDR3 nucleotide sequence: TGTGCCAGCAGTTACACCGGGACAACAAACTATGGCTACACCTTC.